Listed below are T cell receptor beta chains from one sample, sequenced in a study of OX40 agonist ivuxolimab in advanced cancers. Using immunoSEQ multiplex PCR, the repertoire was profiled, and TCRdb retains in-frame clones only, with some absent. The sample lists tens of thousands of clones; about 88% were seen once. The source material was CD4+ or CD8+ T cells sorted from blood, sampled in a trial of the OX40 agonist ivuxolimab. The receptors come from an adult with an advanced solid tumor such as melanoma, head and neck, liver or kidney cancer. Each CDR3 is given with its conserved first and last residue. A D gene is named only where the DNA matches it firmly. Some rows have no size entry. The others give once, few or many, or a class for an expanded clone.

d_gene,j_gene,v_gene,abundance,len,CDR3aa,CDR3nt
TRBD2,TRBJ2-3,TRBV10-3,NA,18,CAISESDRTSFYTDTQYF,TGTGCCATCAGTGAGTCGGATAGGACTAGCTTCTACACAGATACGCAGTATTTT
TRBD2,TRBJ2-7,TRBV4-1,NA,17,CASSQGPGTSGTYEQYF,TGCGCCAGCAGCCAAGGCCCCGGGACTAGCGGAACTTACGAGCAGTACTTC
NA,TRBJ1-1,TRBV6-1,NA,14,CASSEVSRYTEAFF,TGTGCCAGCAGTGAAGTAAGCAGGTACACTGAAGCTTTCTTT
NA,TRBJ2-1,TRBV19,NA,12,CASSIGKDEQFF,TGTGCCAGTAGTATAGGGAAGGATGAGCAGTTCTTC
TRBD2,TRBJ2-1,TRBV30,NA,16,CAWSLAGYSSYNEQFF,TGTGCCTGGAGCCTAGCGGGATATAGCTCCTACAATGAGCAGTTCTTC
TRBD2,TRBJ2-7,TRBV4-1,NA,15,CASSQGLAGGYEQYF,TGCGCCAGCAGCCAAGGACTAGCGGGAGGTTACGAGCAGTACTTC
NA,TRBJ1-2,TRBV28,NA,14,CASKRRDGGSGYTF,TGTGCCAGCAAGCGTCGTGACGGGGGCTCTGGCTACACCTTC
TRBD1,TRBJ2-7,TRBV11-3,NA,15,CASSLVGTGGHEQYF,TGTGCCAGCAGCTTAGTGGGGACAGGAGGTCACGAGCAGTACTTC
NA,TRBJ1-4,TRBV27,NA,15,CASSSGTATNEKLFF,TGTGCCAGCAGTTCTGGAACGGCAACTAATGAAAAACTGTTTTTT
NA,TRBJ2-1,TRBV9,NA,12,CASSVVPSEQFF,TGTGCCAGCAGCGTAGTCCCCAGTGAGCAGTTCTTC
TRBD1,TRBJ2-6,TRBV7-2,NA,17,CASSLDRPSSGANVLTF,TGTGCCAGCAGCTTGGACAGGCCATCCTCTGGGGCCAACGTCCTGACTTTC
TRBD2,TRBJ2-1,TRBV7-9,NA,16,CASSPRTSGRSNEQFF,TGTGCCAGCAGCCCCAGGACTAGCGGGAGGTCAAATGAGCAGTTCTTC
TRBD2,TRBJ2-7,TRBV11-2,NA,15,CASSLRLAVVYEQYF,TGTGCCAGCAGCCTGCGACTAGCGGTCGTTTACGAGCAGTACTTC
NA,TRBJ2-1,TRBV7-9,NA,14,CASRAPGLANEQFF,TGTGCCAGCAGAGCACCTGGACTGGCCAATGAGCAGTTCTTC
TRBD1,TRBJ2-7,TRBV27,once,15,CASSLGEGARYEQYF,TGTGCCAGCAGTTTAGGTGAGGGGGCTCGATACGAGCAGTACTTC
NA,TRBJ1-1,TRBV14,NA,19,CASSQDLVWWERMNTEAFF,TGTGCCAGCAGCCAAGATCTTGTATGGTGGGAGAGAATGAACACTGAAGCTTTCTTT
NA,TRBJ2-7,TRBV28,NA,14,CASTHSWGDHEQYF,TGTGCCAGCACCCACAGTTGGGGGGACCACGAGCAGTACTTC
TRBD2,TRBJ2-1,TRBV7-2,NA,18,CASSLAQLAEIIKGEQFF,TGTGCCAGCAGCTTAGCGCAGCTAGCGGAAATCATAAAGGGTGAGCAGTTCTTC
NA,TRBJ1-6,TRBV6-5,NA,15,CASSYSISVDSPLHF,TGTGCCAGCAGTTACTCCATCTCGGTCGATTCACCCCTCCACTTT
TRBD1,TRBJ2-7,TRBV7-8,NA,15,CASSSMGTGHYEQYF,TGTGCCAGCAGCTCAATGGGGACAGGCCATTACGAGCAGTACTTC
NA,TRBJ2-7,TRBV7-9,few,12,CASSWKGGEQYF,TGTGCCAGCAGCTGGAAAGGGGGCGAGCAGTACTTC
NA,TRBJ1-6,TRBV5-3,NA,15,CARSLTGMWNSPLHF,TGTGCCAGAAGCTTAACAGGGATGTGGAATTCACCCCTCCACTTT
NA,TRBJ1-2,TRBV4-3,NA,15,CASSQGRGAGYGYTF,TGCGCCAGCAGCCAAGGCCGGGGGGCAGGTTATGGCTACACCTTC
TRBD2,TRBJ2-5,TRBV15,NA,20,CATSRVGSGKGSAAQETQYF,TGTGCCACCAGCAGAGTAGGAAGCGGGAAGGGATCAGCGGCACAAGAGACCCAGTACTTC
NA,TRBJ1-3,TRBV7-2,medium-sized,16,CASSQTTGGSGNTIYF,TGTGCCAGCAGCCAAACGACGGGGGGCTCTGGAAACACCATATATTTT
NA,TRBJ2-7,TRBV7-7,NA,14,CASSPGRGYYEQYF,TGTGCCAGCAGCCCGGGGCGGGGATACTACGAGCAGTACTTC
NA,TRBJ1-1,TRBV6-5,few,12,CATAGLNTEAFF,TGTGCCACTGCGGGGCTGAACACTGAAGCTTTCTTT
TRBD1,TRBJ1-1,TRBV7-6,NA,12,CASSSQGTEAFF,TGTGCCAGCAGCTCACAGGGGACTGAAGCTTTCTTT
NA,TRBJ2-2,TRBV7-9,NA,15,CASSLFRDFSGELFF,TGTGCCAGCAGCTTATTCAGGGACTTCTCCGGGGAGCTGTTTTTT
NA,TRBJ1-2,TRBV6-1,NA,11,CASKGDYGYTF,TGTGCCAGCAAAGGGGATTATGGCTACACCTTC
NA,TRBJ1-5,TRBV5-1,NA,16,CASSLGAWGSNQPQHF,TGCGCCAGCAGCTTGGGGGCCTGGGGTAGCAATCAGCCCCAGCATTTT
NA,TRBJ1-1,TRBV11-2,NA,17,CASSLPLGAGTNTEAFF,TGTGCCAGCAGCTTACCCTTGGGGGCTGGGACGAACACTGAAGCTTTCTTT